Below, 12 T cell receptor beta chains from the same sample are listed, as sequenced in a study of T cells in Graves' hyperthyroidism and ophthalmopathy. RNA transcripts served as the template for amplifying TCR beta CDR3 regions. Primed by the HTBI set, a first-round RT-PCR was run on the TCR CDR3. Via MiXCR, TCRdb re-called the multiplex PCR reads, giving one row per CDR3 protein. This sample has 690,000 or so distinct CDR3 sequences; around 20% occur once, and the top ten carry approximately 15%. The sequenced sample consisted of blood. Receptor source: a woman aged 50 to 60 with Graves' hyperthyroidism that later progressed to Graves' ophthalmopathy.

This chain uses TRBV7-8 with TRBJ2-1, with D perhaps assigned TRBD1 or TRBD2 (7 bases each). Between the trimmed V and J ends, which lost 4 bases and 5 bases, there was a span of 18 bases. This CDR3 spans 16 amino acids. Germline V CDR1 and CDR2: SGHVS, FQNEAQ. The CDR3 protein is CASSSPQGGGHNEQFF. DNA of the CDR3: TGTGCCAGCAGCTCTCCGCAGGGGGGGGGACACAATGAGCAGTTCTTC.

This clonotype was counted between two and nine times. The chain combines TRBV10-2 with TRBJ1-5, with D possibly TRBD1 on 6 matching bases. Germline lookup yields CDR1 WSHSY and CDR2 SAAADI. The V end lost 3 bases, the J end lost 3 bases, and 21 bases lay between the germline ends. There are 18 residues in the CDR3. Written as DNA, the CDR3 is TGCGCCAGCAGTGATGCCCCCGGGACATACGATTTCAATCAGCCCCAGCATTTT. This encodes CASSDAPGTYDFNQPQHF.

This clonotype was seen many times. J is TRBJ1-6 and V is TRBV20-1, with D uncertain. The CDR3 covers 13 residues. Germline V gives CDR1 DFQATT, CDR2 SNEGSKA (reference sequence). Trimming removed 1 base from V and 7 bases from J, with 8 bases in between. This CDR3 is CSARGRSNSPLHF. The CDR3 region has the DNA TGCAGTGCTAGAGGTCGGTCGAATTCACCCCTCCACTTT.

The chain joins TRBV27 to TRBJ1-2; D is ambiguous. This CDR3 is 15 amino acids long. V was shortened by 3 bases and J by 0 bases, with 11 bases between the two germline ends. CDR1 is MNHEY and CDR2 is SMNVEV in the germline V gene (reference sequence). CDR3 amino acids: CASSLKQHSNYGYTF. The CDR3 nucleotides read TGTGCCAGCAGTTTGAAACAGCATTCTAACTATGGCTACACCTTC.

The count of this clonotype is one. The CDR3 here is CSASLLRQGARDTEAFF. The CDR3 DNA follows: TGCAGTGCTAGCCTACTCAGACAGGGGGCGCGGGACACTGAAGCTTTCTTT. The chain joins TRBV29-1 to TRBJ1-1, with TRBD1 matching 10 bases. The CDR3 is 17 amino acids. Germline V gene sequence: CDR1 SQVTM, CDR2 ANQGSEA.

The V and J genes are TRBV6-4 and TRBJ1-1, with D perhaps matching TRBD1 (5 bases). Germline assignment: CDR1 MRHNA and CDR2 SNTAGT. CDR3 length equals 17 residues. Trimming cost V 6 bases and J 0 bases, with 20 bases left between them. CDR3 sequence reads: CASSPTDLGGVNTEAFF. The CDR3 nucleotides read TGTGCCAGCAGCCCAACCGATCTCGGGGGGGTGAACACTGAAGCTTTCTTT.

The chain joins TRBV24-1 to TRBJ2-4; D perhaps matches TRBD2 (6 bases). V lost 0 bases and J lost 0, with 20 bases in between. The CDR3 has 20 residues. CDR1 KGHDR and CDR2 SFDVKD come from the germline V gene. The CDR3 bases are TGTGCCACCAGTGATTTGCATGGTCGGAGGGGTTTACTAGCCAAAAACATTCAGTACTTC. Its protein product is CATSDLHGRRGLLAKNIQYF.

The gene calls are TRBV25-1 and TRBJ1-1; TRBD1 is a possible D gene (5 bases). V lost 6 bases and J 4 bases, leaving 27 bases between the germline ends. This CDR3 region has 18 residues. The V gene's germline CDR1 is MGHDK and CDR2 SYGVNS. CDR3 bases: TGTGCCAGCAGATCCCTCACCCCCCCTGCCAGGGAGGTCACTGAAGCTTTCTTT. It encodes CASRSLTPPAREVTEAFF.

This sequence joins TRBV18 and TRBJ2-3; D is ambiguous. V was clipped by 3 bases and J by 6 bases, with 7 bases between them. Germline loops: CDR1 KGHSH, CDR2 LQKENI. This CDR3 spans 12 amino acids. The CDR3 DNA reads as TGTGCCAGCTCACCCTACCTGGATACGCAGTATTTT. It specifies CASSPYLDTQYF.

This clonotype was counted ten times or more. This chain links TRBV3-1 with TRBJ1-1; 8 nucleotides line up with TRBD1. The CDR3 totals 12 residues. Per the germline V gene, CDR1 is LGHDT and CDR2 is YNNKEL (reference sequence). The V and J ends lost 5 bases and 6 bases, in that order; junction bases with no gene match: 2. The CDR3 protein is CASSWTGSEAFF. In nucleotides, the CDR3 is TGTGCCAGCAGCTGGACAGGGTCTGAAGCTTTCTTT.

The sample holds many counts of this clonotype. The rearrangement links TRBV6-1 to TRBJ1-2, with TRBD1 matching over 8 bases. Trimming cost V 3 bases and J 8 bases; bases outside gene matches: 5. The germline gives CDR1 MNHNS, CDR2 SASEGT. CDR3 size: 13 residues. The DNA of the CDR3 is TGTGCCAGCAGTGAGGACAGGGAGAGAGGCTACACCTTC. This gives the protein CASSEDRERGYTF.

CDR3 in amino acids: CASSIPGTSYNEQFF. The CDR3 nucleotides read TGTGCCAGCAGCATTCCCGGGACCTCCTACAATGAGCAGTTCTTC. The chain carries TRBV7-9 and TRBJ2-1; D might be TRBD1 or TRBD2, each matching 5 bases. Trimming took off 5 bases at V and 0 bases at J, with 11 bases between the two ends. This CDR3 region has 15 residues. Germline V lookup: CDR1 SEHNR, CDR2 FQNEAQ (reference sequence).